A selection of T cell receptor beta chains follows, all from one sample in a study of Ad26.COV2.S vaccination and SARS-CoV-2 variants. Here immunoSEQ multiplex PCR was the method, and the copy in TCRdb shows in-frame clones only, minus some. This table holds about 350,000 clones, around 84% found once. Sequenced material: peripheral blood, taken in a trial of Ad26.COV2.S vaccine versus placebo. These TCRs come from a person between 18 and 59 years old who received the Ad26.COV2.S COVID-19 vaccine or a placebo. The CDR3 runs from the conserved cysteine through the conserved F or W. The D gene is left open where the match is weak. Size tells how often a clone was seen (once, few, many) or the class of an expanded clone, and some rows leave it out.

>TRBJ1-5|TRBV27|NA|NA
TGTGCCAGCAGTGAATATAGCAATCAGCCCCAGCATTTT
CASSEYSNQPQHF
>TRBJ2-5|TRBV3-1/TRBV3-2|NA|NA
TGTGCCAGCAGCCCCCAGACTCCGGCCCCCCAAGAGACCCAGTACTTC
CASSPQTPAPQETQYF
>TRBJ2-7|TRBV9|TRBD2|NA
TGTGCCAGCAGCGTAGGGAGCGGGAGTTTCTACGAGCAGTACTTC
CASSVGSGSFYEQYF
>TRBJ2-7|TRBV3-1/TRBV3-2|TRBD2|NA
TGTGCCAGCAGCCAAATTGGGACTAGCGGGGGGCCGAGCTCCTACGAGCAGTACTTC
CASSQIGTSGGPSSYEQYF
>TRBJ1-4|TRBV3-1/TRBV3-2|TRBD1|NA
TGTGCCAGCAGCCAAAGGCTGACAGGGAGGGAAAAACTGTTTTTT
CASSQRLTGREKLFF
>TRBJ1-2|TRBV29-1|NA|NA
TGCAGCGCCGAGGGTAGGGGGATAAACTATGGCTACACCTTC
CSAEGRGINYGYTF
>TRBJ2-1|TRBV20-1|NA|NA
TGCAGTGCTGACCGTAATGAGCAGTTCTTC
CSADRNEQFF
>TRBJ2-2|TRBV2|NA|NA
TGTGCCAGCAGTGACTACAGACCCACCGGGGAGCTGTTTTTT
CASSDYRPTGELFF
>TRBJ2-1|TRBV24-1|NA|NA
TGTGCCACCAGTGATTTGGGAGTCGGGGACACTTCCTACAATGAGCAGTTCTTC
CATSDLGVGDTSYNEQFF
>TRBJ1-5|TRBV7-8|NA|NA
TGTGCCAGCAGCCAACACGGGGGCAATCAGCCCCAGCATTTT
CASSQHGGNQPQHF
>TRBJ2-2|TRBV15|NA|NA
TGTGCCACCAGCAGACCTATTGCGGACACCGGGGAGCTGTTTTTT
CATSRPIADTGELFF
>TRBJ2-1|TRBV7-2|TRBD2|NA
TGTGCCAGCAGCGACGGGGGGGGACTCAATGAGCAGTTCTTC
CASSDGGGLNEQFF
>TRBJ1-4|TRBV16|NA|NA
TGTGCCAGCAGCCAATTAGAACGTGCAACTAATGAAAAACTGTTTTTT
CASSQLERATNEKLFF
>TRBJ2-1|TRBV27|NA|NA
TGTGCCAGCAGATACACAGGGCCCTCCTACAATGAGCAGTTCTTC
CASRYTGPSYNEQFF
>TRBJ1-5|TRBV6-6|TRBD1|NA
TGTGCCAGCAGTTCCGGACAGGGGAGGGGTCAGCCCCAGCATTTT
CASSSGQGRGQPQHF
>TRBJ2-6|TRBV3-1/TRBV3-2|NA|NA
TGTGCCAGCAGCAGGGGACCGTCATCTGGGGCCAACGTCCTGACTTTC
CASSRGPSSGANVLTF
>TRBJ2-2|TRBV9|TRBD2|NA
TGTGCCAGCAGCGTTAGCGGGAGGGTCGACACCGGGGAGCTGTTTTTT
CASSVSGRVDTGELFF
>TRBJ2-3|TRBV9|TRBD2|NA
TGTGCCAGCGGGGGCCTAGCGGGAGTAGGAGATACGCAGTATTTT
CASGGLAGVGDTQYF
>TRBJ2-2|TRBV19|NA|few
TGTGCCAGTAGTACCCGGGGGCGCGGCACCGGGGAGCTGTTTTTT
CASSTRGRGTGELFF
>TRBJ2-1|TRBV10-1|NA|NA
TGCGCCAGCAGTGCGGGAGATGGACCCTACAATGAGCAGTTCTTC
CASSAGDGPYNEQFF
>TRBJ1-6|TRBV6-5|NA|NA
TGTGCCAGCAGTTTTCTACTTAGGGGTGGTTCACCCCTCCACTTT
CASSFLLRGGSPLHF
>TRBJ2-5|TRBV12-3/TRBV12-4|NA|NA
TGTGCCAGCAGTTTGCCTCCCGTGGAGACCCAGTACTTC
CASSLPPVETQYF